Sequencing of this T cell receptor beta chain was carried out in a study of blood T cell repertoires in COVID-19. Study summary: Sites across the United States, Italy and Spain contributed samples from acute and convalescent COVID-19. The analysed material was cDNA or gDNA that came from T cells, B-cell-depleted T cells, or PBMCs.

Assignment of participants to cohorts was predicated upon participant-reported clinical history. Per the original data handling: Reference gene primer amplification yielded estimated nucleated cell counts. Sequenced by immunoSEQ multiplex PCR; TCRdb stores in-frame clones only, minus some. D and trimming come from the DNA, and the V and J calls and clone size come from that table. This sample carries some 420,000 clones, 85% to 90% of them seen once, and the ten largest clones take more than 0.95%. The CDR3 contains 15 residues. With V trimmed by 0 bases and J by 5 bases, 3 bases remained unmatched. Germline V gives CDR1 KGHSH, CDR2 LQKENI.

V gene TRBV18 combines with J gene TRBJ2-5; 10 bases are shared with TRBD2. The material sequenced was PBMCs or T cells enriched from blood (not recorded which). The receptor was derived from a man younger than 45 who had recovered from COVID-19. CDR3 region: CASSPPIAGGETQYF. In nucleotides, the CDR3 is TGTGCCAGCTCACCACCGATAGCGGGAGGTGAGACCCAGTACTTC.